This is a list of T cell receptor beta chains from one sample in a study of T cell repertoires in cytomegalovirus infection. TCRdb used MiXCR to reprocess the reads, holding one entry per CDR3 protein. The data contain some 700,000 distinct CDR3 sequences, less than 40% of them seen just once; the ten biggest clones take up around 3%. The sequenced material came from PBMCs. These TCRs come from a human donor in good health (CMV status not recorded). Some clones in this sample may be carry-over from other donors' samples. The CDR3 runs from the conserved cysteine through the conserved F or W. A D gene is named only where the DNA matches it firmly. Rows may omit the clone size; those that give it use once, few, many or a size class.

NA	TRBV3-1	TRBJ2-7	TRBD1	14	TGTGCCAGCAGCCATCGACAGGGTATCGACGAGCAGTACTTC	CASSHRQGIDEQYF
few	TRBV11-2	TRBJ2-5	NA	17	TGTGCCAGCAGCTTACGGGGGATAACTAGGGGGGGAGAGACCCAGTACTTC	CASSLRGITRGGETQYF
NA	TRBV20-1	TRBJ1-1	NA	14	TGCAGTGCTAGCGACGACCCGCGGAACACTGAAGCTTTCTTT	CSASDDPRNTEAFF
NA	TRBV29-1	TRBJ1-1	NA	11	TGCAGCGTACAGGGAAGTACTGAAGCTTTCTTT	CSVQGSTEAFF
few	TRBV7-9	TRBJ1-2	NA	16	TGTGCCAGCAGCTTGGGGGGGCCGCGAACCTACTATGGCTACACCTTC	CASSLGGPRTYYGYTF
few	TRBV20-1	TRBJ1-1	NA	14	TGCAGTGCTAGGGATGCGGGGCCCGGCACTGAAGCTTTCTTT	CSARDAGPGTEAFF
NA	TRBV27	TRBJ2-1	NA	13	TGTGCCAGCAGTTTTCAAGGGCCCAATGAGCAGTTCTTC	CASSFQGPNEQFF
NA	TRBV2	TRBJ1-1	NA	17	TGTGCCAGCAGTGAAGTTGGCAGTCCTCGATTAGGTTCTGAAGCTTTCTTT	CASSEVGSPRLGSEAFF
few	TRBV5-1	TRBJ2-5	NA	12	TGCGCCAGCAGCCAACCATCAGAGACCCAGTACTTC	CASSQPSETQYF
NA	TRBV27	TRBJ1-6	NA	14	TGTGCCAGCAGAAGACTGTACGAGAGGTCACCCCTCCACTTT	CASRRLYERSPLHF
NA	TRBV7-9	TRBJ1-2	NA	12	TGTGCCAGCAGCCTTCAGGGATTTGGCTACACCTTC	CASSLQGFGYTF
few	TRBV2	TRBJ2-3	TRBD2	22	TGTGCCAGCAAAGAACGGATGCGACTAGCGGGAACTGGAACCTCTAGCACAGATACGCAGTATTTT	CASKERMRLAGTGTSSTDTQYF
NA	TRBV20-1	TRBJ2-7	TRBD2	15	TGCAGTGCTAGAACTGGGCTAGCGGGTGTACACGAGCAGTACTTC	CSARTGLAGVHEQYF